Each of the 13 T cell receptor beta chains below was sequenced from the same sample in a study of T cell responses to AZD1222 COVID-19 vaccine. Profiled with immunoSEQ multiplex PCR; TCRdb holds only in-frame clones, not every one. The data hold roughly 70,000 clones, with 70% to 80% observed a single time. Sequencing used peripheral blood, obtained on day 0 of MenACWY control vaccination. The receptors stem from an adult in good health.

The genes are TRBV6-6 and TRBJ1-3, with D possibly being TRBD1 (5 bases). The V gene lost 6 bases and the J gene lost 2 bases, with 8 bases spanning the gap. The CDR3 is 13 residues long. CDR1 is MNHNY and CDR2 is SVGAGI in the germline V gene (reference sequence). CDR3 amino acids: CASRRQTGNTIYF. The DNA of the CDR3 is TGTGCCAGCAGAAGACAGACTGGAAACACCATATATTTT.

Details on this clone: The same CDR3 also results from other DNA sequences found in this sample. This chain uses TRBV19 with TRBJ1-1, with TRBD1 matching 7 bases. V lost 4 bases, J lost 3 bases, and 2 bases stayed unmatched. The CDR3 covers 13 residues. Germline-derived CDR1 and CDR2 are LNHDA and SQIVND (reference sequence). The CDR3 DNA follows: TGTGCCAGTAGTAGTACAGGGGACACTGAAGCTTTCTTT. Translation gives CASSSTGDTEAFF.

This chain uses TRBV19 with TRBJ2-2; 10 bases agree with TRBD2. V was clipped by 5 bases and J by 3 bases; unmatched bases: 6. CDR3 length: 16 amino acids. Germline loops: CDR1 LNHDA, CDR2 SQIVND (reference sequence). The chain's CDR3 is CASSVGLAEYTGELFF. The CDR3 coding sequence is TGTGCCAGTAGTGTCGGACTAGCGGAATACACCGGGGAGCTGTTTTTT. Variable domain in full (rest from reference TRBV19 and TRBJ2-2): DGGITQSPKYLFRKEGQNVTLSCEQNLNHDAMYWYRQDPGQGLRLIYYSQIVNDFQKGDIAEGYSVSREKKESFPLTVTSAQKNPTAFYLCASSVGLAEYTGELFFGEGSRLTVL.

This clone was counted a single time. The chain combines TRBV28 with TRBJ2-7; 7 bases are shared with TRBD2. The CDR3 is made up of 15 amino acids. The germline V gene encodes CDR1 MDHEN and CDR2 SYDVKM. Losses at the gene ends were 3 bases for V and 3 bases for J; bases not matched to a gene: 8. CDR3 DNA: TGTGCCAGCAGTTTGGGACCCGGGGAGGGCTACGAGCAGTACTTC. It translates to CASSLGPGEGYEQYF.

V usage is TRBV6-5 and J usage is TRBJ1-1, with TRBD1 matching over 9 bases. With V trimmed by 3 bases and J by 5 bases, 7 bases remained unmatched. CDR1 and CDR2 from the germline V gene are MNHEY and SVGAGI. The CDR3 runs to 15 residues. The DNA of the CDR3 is TGTGCCAGCAGTTATACGACAGGGGGTCGTACTGAAGCTTTCTTT. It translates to CASSYTTGGRTEAFF.

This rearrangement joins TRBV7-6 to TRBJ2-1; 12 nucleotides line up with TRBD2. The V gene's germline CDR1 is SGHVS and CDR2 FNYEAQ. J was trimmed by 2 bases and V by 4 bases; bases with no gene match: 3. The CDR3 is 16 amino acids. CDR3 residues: CASSSLAGGPYNEQFF. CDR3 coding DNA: TGTGCCAGCAGCTCGCTAGCGGGGGGGCCCTACAATGAGCAGTTCTTC.

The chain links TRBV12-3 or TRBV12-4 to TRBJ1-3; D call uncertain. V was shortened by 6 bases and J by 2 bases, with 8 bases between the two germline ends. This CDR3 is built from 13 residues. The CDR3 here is CASSARPGNTIYF. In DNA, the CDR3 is TGTGCCAGCAGCGCTCGGCCTGGAAACACCATATATTTT.

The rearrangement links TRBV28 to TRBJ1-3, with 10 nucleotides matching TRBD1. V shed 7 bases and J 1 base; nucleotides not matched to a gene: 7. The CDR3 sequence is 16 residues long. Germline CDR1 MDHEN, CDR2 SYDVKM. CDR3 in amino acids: CASTSTGQGSGNTIYF. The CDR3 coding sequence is TGTGCCAGCACCTCCACGGGACAGGGGTCTGGAAACACCATATATTTT.

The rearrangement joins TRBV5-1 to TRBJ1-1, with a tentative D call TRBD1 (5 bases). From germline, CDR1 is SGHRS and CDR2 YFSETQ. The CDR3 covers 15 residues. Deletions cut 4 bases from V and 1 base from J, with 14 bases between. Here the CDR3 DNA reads TGCGCCAGCAGCCTTAGTGGGGCTGGGAACACTGAAGCTTTCTTT. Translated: CASSLSGAGNTEAFF. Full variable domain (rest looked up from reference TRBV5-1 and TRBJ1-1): KAGVTQTPRYLIKTRGQQVTLSCSPISGHRSVSWYQQTPGQGLQFLFEYFSETQRNKGNFPGRFSGRQFSNSRSEMNVSTLELGDSALYLCASSLSGAGNTEAFFGQGTRLTVV.

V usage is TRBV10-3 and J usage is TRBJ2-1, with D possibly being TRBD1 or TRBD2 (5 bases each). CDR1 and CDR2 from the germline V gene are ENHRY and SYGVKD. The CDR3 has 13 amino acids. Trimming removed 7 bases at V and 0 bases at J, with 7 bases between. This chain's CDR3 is CAIKGTSYNEQFF. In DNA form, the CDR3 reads TGTGCCATCAAAGGGACCTCCTACAATGAGCAGTTCTTC.

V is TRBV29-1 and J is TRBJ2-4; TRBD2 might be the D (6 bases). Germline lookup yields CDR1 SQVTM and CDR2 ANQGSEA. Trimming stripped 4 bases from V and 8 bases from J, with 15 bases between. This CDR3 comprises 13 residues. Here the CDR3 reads CSVAYGGMDIQYF. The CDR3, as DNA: TGCAGCGTTGCCTACGGAGGGATGGACATTCAGTACTTC.

The CDR3 DNA sequence: TGTGCCAGCAGCAAGTTGGGGGCCCACGAGCAGTACTTC. It specifies CASSKLGAHEQYF. The chain combines TRBV5-4 with TRBJ2-7; D may be TRBD1 (6 bases). Trimming shortened V by 4 bases and J by 5 bases, and 13 bases separated the two germline ends. In germline, CDR1 is SGHNT, CDR2 YYREEE (reference sequence). The CDR3 extends over 13 amino acids.

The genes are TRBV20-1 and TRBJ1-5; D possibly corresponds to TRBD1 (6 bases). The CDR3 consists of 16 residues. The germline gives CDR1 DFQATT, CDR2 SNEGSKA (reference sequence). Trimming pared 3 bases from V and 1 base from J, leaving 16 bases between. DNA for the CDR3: TGCAGTGCTAGTAGGGGGGATGGAAGAAGCAATCAGCCCCAGCATTTT. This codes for CSASRGDGRSNQPQHF.